Within the sample, the clone carrying this T cell receptor (beta chain) is medium-sized. Antigen specificity is unknown. V was shortened by 7 bases and J by 5 bases, with 11 bases between the two germline ends. The length of the CDR3 is 12 residues. Germline V lookup: CDR1 MDHEN, CDR2 SYDVKM. The data are from a study of metastatic and nonmetastatic thyroid tumors. Study details: Where malignant and benign thyroid patients were concerned, repertoires were compared across blood and tumor or nodule tissue.

In the source study's methods: It was from CDR3 differences across clinicopathological groups that a distant-metastasis classifier for papillary thyroid cancer was built. TCRdb reprocessed the PCR reads using MiXCR. TCRdb, rather than the study authors, made the V and J calls. The data hold 26,000 or so clones, with over 15% observed a single time. No treatment had been given to any patient before thyroid surgery. Study-wide results and caveats: Benign nodules reportedly had significantly lower TCR beta diversity than malignant thyroid tumors in blood and tumor.

The receptor comes from a male donor with papillary thyroid cancer or a benign thyroid nodule (not recorded which). Some clones in this sample may be carry-over from other donors' samples. Sequencing was performed on blood. The rearrangement uses TRBV28 and TRBJ1-2; no reliable D call. This CDR3 reads CASIAQNYGYTF. The CDR3 bases are TGTGCCAGCATCGCACAGAATTATGGCTACACCTTC.